Reported below is one TCR beta chain. Some clones are missing from TCRdb's copy, which holds only in-frame ones; the method was immunoSEQ multiplex PCR. The table records fewer than 65,000 clones, 90% to 95% of them present only once. The data belong to a study of blood T cell repertoires in COVID-19. Material for sequencing was peripheral blood. The source is a man in his fifties or sixties with acute or convalescent COVID-19.

The CDR3 DNA reads TGTGCCAGCAGCCGTGGGGGGACAGGGGGCATCCACGAGCAGTACTTC. Translating it yields CASSRGGTGGIHEQYF. V and J are TRBV7-2 and TRBJ2-7; the match to TRBD1 covers 12 bases. The J segment lost 5 bases and the V segment lost 5 bases, leaving 10 bases of the junction unmatched. CDR1 is SGHTA and CDR2 is FQGNSA in the germline V gene. The CDR3 spans 16 residues.